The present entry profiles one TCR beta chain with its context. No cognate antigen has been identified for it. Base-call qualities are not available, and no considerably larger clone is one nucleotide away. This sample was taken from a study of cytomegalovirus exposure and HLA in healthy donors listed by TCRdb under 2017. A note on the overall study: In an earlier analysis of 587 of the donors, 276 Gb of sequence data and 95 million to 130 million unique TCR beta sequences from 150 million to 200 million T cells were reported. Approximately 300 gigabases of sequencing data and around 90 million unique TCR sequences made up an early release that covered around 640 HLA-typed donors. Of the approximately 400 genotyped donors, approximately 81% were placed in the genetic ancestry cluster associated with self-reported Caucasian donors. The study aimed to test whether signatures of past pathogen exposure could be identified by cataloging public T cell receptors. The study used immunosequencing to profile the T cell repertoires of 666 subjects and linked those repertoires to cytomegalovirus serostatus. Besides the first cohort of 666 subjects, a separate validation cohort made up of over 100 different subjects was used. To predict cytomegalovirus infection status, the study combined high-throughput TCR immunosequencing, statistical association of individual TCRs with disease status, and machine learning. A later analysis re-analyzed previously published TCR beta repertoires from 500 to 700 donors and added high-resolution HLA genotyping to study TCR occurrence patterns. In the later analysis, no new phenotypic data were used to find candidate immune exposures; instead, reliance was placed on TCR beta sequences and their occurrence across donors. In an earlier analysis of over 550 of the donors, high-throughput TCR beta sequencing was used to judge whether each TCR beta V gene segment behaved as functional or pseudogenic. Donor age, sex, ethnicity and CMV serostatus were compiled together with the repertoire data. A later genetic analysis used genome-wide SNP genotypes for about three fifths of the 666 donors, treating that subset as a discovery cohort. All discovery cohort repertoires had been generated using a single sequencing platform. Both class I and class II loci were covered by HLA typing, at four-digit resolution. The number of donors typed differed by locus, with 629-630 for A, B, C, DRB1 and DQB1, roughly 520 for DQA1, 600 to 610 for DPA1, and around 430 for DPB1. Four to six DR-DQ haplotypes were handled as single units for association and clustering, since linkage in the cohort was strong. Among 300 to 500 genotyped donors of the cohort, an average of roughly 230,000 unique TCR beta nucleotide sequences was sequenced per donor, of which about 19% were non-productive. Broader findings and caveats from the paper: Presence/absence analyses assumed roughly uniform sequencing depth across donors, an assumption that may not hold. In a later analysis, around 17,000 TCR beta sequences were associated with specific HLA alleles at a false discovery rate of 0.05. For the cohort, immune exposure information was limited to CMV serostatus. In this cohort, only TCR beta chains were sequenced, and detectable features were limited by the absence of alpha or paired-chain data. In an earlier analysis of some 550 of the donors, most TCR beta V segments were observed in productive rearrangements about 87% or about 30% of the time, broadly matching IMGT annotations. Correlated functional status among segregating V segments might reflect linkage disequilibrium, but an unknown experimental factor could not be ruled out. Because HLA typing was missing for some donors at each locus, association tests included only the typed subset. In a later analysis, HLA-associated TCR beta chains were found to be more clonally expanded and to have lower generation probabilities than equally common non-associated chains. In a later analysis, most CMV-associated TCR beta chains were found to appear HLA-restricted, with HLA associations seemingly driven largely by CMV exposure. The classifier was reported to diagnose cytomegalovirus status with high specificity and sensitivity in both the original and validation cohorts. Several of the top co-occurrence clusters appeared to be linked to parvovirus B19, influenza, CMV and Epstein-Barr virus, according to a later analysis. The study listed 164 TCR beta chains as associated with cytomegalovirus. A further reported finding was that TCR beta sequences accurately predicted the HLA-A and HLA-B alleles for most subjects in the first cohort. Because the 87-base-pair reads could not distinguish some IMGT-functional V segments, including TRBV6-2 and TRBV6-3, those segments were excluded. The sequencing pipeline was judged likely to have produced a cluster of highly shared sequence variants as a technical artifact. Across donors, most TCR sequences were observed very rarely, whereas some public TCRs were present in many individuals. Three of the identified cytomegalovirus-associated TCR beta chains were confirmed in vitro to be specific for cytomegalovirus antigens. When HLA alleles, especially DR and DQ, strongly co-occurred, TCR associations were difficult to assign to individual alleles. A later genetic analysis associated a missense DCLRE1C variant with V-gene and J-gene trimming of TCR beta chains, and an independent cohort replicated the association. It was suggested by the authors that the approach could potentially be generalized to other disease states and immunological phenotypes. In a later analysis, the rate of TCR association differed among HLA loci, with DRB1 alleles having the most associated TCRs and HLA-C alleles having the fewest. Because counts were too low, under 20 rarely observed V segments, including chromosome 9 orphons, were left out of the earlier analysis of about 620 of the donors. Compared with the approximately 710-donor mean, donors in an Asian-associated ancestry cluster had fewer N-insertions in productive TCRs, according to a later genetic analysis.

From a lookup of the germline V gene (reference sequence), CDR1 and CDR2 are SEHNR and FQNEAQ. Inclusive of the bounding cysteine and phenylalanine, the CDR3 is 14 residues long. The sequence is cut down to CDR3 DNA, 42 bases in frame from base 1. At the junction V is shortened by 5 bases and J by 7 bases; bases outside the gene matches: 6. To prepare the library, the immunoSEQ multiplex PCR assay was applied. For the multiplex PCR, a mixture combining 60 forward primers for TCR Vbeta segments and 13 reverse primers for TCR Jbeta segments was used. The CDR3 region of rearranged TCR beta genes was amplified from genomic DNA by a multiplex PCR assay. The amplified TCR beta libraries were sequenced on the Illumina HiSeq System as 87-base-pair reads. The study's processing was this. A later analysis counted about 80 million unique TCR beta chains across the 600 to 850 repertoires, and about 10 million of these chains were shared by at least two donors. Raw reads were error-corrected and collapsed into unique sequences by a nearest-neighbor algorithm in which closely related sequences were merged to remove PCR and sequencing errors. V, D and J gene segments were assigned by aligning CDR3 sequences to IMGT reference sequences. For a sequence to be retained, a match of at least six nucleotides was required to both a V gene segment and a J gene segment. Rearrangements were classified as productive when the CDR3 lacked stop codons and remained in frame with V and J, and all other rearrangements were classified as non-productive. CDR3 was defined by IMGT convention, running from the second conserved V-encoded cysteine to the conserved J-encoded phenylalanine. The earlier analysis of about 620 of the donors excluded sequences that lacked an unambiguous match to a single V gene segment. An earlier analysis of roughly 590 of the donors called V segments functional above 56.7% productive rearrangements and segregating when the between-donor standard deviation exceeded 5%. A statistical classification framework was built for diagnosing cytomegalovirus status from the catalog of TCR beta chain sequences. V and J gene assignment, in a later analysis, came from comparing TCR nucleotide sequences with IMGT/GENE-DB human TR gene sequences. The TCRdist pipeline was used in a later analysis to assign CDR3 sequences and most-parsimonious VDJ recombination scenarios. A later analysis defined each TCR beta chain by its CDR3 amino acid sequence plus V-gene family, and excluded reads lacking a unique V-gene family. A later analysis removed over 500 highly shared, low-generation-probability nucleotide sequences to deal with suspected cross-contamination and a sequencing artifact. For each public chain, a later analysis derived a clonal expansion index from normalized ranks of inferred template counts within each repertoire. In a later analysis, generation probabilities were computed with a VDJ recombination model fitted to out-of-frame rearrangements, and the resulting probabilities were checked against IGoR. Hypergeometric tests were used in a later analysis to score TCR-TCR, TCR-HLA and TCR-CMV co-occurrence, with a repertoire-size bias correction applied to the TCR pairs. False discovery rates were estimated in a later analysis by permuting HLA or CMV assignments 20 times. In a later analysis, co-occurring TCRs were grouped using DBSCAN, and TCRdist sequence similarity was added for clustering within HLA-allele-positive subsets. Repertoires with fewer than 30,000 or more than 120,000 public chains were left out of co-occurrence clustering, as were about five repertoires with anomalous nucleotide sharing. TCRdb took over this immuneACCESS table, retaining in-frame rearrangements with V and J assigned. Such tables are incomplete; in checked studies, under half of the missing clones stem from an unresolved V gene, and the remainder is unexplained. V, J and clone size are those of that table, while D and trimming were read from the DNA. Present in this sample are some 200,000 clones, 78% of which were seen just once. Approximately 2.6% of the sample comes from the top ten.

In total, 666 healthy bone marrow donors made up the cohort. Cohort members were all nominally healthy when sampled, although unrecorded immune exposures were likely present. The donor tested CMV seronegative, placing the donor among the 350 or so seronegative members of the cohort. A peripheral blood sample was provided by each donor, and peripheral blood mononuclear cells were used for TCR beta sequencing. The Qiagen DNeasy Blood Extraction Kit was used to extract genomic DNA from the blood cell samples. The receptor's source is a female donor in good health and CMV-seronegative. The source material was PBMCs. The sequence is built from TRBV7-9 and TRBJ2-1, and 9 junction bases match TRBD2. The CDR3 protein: CASSPFAGGNEQFF. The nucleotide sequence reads TGTGCCAGCAGCCCATTTGCGGGGGGGAATGAGCAGTTCTTC.